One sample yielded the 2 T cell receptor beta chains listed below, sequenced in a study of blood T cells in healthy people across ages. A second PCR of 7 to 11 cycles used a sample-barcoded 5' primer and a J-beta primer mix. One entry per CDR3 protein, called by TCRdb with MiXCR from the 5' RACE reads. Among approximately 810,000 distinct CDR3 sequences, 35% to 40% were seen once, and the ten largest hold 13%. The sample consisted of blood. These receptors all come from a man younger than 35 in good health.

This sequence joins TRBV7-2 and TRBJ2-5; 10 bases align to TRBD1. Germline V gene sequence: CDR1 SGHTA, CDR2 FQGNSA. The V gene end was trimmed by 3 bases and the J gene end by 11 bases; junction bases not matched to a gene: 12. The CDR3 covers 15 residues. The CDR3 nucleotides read TGTGCCAGCAGCTTCGACAGGGGGCTAAACAATGAGCAGTACTTC. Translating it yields CASSFDRGLNNEQYF. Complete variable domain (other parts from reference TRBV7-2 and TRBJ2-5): GAGVSQSPSNKVTEKGKDVELRCDPISGHTALYWYRQSLGQGLEFLIYFQGNSAPDKSGLPSDRFSAERTGGSVSTLTIQRTQQEDSAVYLCASSFDRGLNNEQYFGPGTRLLVL.

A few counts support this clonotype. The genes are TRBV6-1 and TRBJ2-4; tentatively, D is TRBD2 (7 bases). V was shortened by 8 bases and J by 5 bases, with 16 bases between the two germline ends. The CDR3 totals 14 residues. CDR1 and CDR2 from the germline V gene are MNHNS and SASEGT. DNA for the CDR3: TGTGCCAGCTCCAGCGGCGGGGGCCAAAACATTCAGTACTTC. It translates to CASSSGGGQNIQYF.